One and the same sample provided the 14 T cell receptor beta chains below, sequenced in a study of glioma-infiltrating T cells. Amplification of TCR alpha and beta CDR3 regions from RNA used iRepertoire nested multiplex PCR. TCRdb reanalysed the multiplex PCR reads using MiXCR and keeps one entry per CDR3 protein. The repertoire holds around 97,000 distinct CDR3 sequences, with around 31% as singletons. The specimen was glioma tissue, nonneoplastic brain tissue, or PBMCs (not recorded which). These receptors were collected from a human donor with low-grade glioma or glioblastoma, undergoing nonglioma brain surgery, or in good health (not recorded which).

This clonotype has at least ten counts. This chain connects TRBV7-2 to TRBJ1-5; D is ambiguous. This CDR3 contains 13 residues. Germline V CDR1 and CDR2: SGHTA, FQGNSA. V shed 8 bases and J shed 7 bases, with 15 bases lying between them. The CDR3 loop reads CASAFGGGQPQHF. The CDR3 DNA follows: TGTGCCAGCGCCTTCGGAGGCGGGCAGCCCCAGCATTTT. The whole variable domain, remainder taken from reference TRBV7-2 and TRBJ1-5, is GAGVSQSPSNKVTEKGKDVELRCDPISGHTALYWYRQSLGQGLEFLIYFQGNSAPDKSGLPSDRFSAERTGGSVSTLTIQRTQQEDSAVYLCASAFGGGQPQHFGDGTRLSIL.

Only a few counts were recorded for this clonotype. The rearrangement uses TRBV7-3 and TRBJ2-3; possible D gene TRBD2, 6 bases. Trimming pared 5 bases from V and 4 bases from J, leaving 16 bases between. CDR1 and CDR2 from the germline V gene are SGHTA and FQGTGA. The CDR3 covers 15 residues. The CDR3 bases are TGTGCCAGCAGCCCCGGGACTCCACCCGCAGATACGCAGTATTTT. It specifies CASSPGTPPADTQYF.

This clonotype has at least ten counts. CDR3 loop: CASSLGGQGSYEQYF. Here the CDR3 DNA reads TGTGCCAGCAGCTTAGGGGGACAGGGATCCTACGAGCAGTACTTC. The chain is built from TRBV7-2 and TRBJ2-7; TRBD1 aligns across 9 bases. Germline lookup yields CDR1 SGHTA and CDR2 FQGNSA. Trimming cost V 1 base and J 1 base; bases outside gene matches: 2. The CDR3 is 15 residues long.

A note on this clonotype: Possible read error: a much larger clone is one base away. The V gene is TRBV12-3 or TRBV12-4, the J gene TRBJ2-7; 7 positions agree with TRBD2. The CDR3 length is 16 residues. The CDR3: CASSFGSGGSSYEQCF. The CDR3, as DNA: TGTGCCAGCAGTTTTGGGTCGGGGGGAAGCTCCTACGAGCAGTGCTTC.

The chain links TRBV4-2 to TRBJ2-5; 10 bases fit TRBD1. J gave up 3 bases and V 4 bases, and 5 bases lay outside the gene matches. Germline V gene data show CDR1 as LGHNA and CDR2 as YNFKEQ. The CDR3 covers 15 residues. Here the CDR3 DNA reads TGTGCCAGCAGCCTTGCCGGGACAGGGGAAGAGACCCAGTACTTC. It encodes CASSLAGTGEETQYF.

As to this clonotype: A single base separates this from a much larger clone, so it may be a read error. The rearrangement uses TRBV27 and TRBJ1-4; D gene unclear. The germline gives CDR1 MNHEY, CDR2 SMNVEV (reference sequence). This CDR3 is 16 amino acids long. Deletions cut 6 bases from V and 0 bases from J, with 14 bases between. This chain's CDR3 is CASSPNLIATNEKLFF. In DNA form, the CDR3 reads TGTGCCAGCAGCCCAAATCTCATTGCAACTAATGAAAAACTGTTTTTT.

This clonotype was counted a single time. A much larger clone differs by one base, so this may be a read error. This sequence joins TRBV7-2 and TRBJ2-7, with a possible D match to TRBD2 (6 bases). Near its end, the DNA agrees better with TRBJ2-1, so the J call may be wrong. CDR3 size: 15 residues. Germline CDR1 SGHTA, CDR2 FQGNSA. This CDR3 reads CASSLETEGYNEQFF. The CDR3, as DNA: TGTGCCAGCAGCTTAGAAACGGAGGGCTACAATGAGCAGTTCTTC.

CDR3 sequence: CASSQAADFNYGYTF. CDR3 coding DNA: TGCGCCAGCAGCCAAGCGGCAGACTTTAACTATGGCTACACCTTC. This sequence joins TRBV4-3 and TRBJ1-2; D unresolved. Trimming took off 1 base at V and 1 base at J, with 10 bases between the two ends. The CDR3 contains 15 residues. Germline CDR1 and CDR2: LGHNA and YSLEER.

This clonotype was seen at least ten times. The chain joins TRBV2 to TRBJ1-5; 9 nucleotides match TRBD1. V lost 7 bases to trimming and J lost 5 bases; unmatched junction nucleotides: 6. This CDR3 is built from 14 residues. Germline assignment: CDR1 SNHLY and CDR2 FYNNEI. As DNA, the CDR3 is TGTGCCAGCAACCCTACAGGGGGCGATCAGCCCCAGCATTTT. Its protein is CASNPTGGDQPQHF. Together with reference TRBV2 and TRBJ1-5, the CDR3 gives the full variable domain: EPEVTQTPSHQVTQMGQEVILRCVPISNHLYFYWYRQILGQKVEFLVSFYNNEISEKSEIFDDQFSVERPDGSNFTLKIRSTKLEDSAMYFCASNPTGGDQPQHFGDGTRLSIL.

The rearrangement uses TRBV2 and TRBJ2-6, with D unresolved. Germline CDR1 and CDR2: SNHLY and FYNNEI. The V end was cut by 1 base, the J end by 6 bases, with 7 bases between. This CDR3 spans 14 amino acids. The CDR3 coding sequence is TGTGCCAGCAGTGAAGGACGGGCGGCCAACGTCCTGACTTTC. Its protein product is CASSEGRAANVLTF. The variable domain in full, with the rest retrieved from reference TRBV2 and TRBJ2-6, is EPEVTQTPSHQVTQMGQEVILRCVPISNHLYFYWYRQILGQKVEFLVSFYNNEISEKSEIFDDQFSVERPDGSNFTLKIRSTKLEDSAMYFCASSEGRAANVLTFGAGSRLTVL.

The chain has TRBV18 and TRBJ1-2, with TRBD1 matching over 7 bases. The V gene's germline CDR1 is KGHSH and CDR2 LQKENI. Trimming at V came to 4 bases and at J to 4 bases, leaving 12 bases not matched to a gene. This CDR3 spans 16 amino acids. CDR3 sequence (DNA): TGTGCCAGCTCACAAGAAGAGGGACAGAGGATCTATGGCTACACCTTC. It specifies CASSQEEGQRIYGYTF. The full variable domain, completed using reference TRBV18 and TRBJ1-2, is NAGVMQNPRHLVRRRGQEARLRCSPMKGHSHVYWYRQLPEEGLKFMVYLQKENIIDESGMPKERFSAEFPKEGPSILRIQQVVRGDSAAYFCASSQEEGQRIYGYTFGSGTRLTVV.

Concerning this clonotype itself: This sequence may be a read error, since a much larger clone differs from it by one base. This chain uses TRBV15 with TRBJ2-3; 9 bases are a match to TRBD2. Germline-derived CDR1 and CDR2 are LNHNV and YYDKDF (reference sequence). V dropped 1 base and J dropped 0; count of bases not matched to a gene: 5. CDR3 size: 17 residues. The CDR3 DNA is TGTGCCACCAGCAGAGTAATAGCGGGGGTTAGCACAGATACGCAGTATTTT. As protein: CATSRVIAGVSTDTQYF.

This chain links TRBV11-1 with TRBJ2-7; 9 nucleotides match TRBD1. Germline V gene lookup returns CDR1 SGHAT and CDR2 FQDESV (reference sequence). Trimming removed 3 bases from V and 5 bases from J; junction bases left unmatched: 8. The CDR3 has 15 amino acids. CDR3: CASSLSWDRAHEQYF. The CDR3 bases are TGTGCCAGCAGCTTGTCTTGGGACAGGGCCCACGAGCAGTACTTC.

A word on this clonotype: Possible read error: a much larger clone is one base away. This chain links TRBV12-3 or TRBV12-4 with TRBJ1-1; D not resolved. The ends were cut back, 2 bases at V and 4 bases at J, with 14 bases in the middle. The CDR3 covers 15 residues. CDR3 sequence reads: CASSLRQRHGTEAFF. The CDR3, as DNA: TGTGCCAGCAGTTTACGTCAGAGGCACGGCACTGAAGCTTTCTTT.